These T cell receptor beta chains were read from a single sample in a study of T cell responses to AZD1222 COVID-19 vaccine. Only in-frame clones appear in the TCRdb table, and some are missing; sequencing was by immunoSEQ multiplex PCR. This sample yields 70,000 to 90,000 clones, of which 80% to 90% are seen a single time; around 18% belongs to the top ten. The specimen comprised peripheral blood, sampled 28 days after the second AZD1222 dose. The receptors originated from an adult who received the AZD1222 COVID-19 vaccine. Each CDR3 is given with its conserved first and last residue. D genes are given only for firm matches. Only some rows state a clone size, as once, few, many or a class for expanded clones.

.,once,TRBJ1-1,TRBV30,TGTGCCTGGTCCAGGGGTCCGAACACTGAAGCTTTCTTT,CAWSRGPNTEAFF
TRBD1,.,TRBJ2-3,TRBV2,TGTGCCAGCAGTGACTGGGGACAGGGATACACAGATACGCAGTATTTT,CASSDWGQGYTDTQYF
.,.,TRBJ2-5,TRBV18,TGTGCCAGCTCACCTGGGCAGCAAGAGACCCAGTACTTC,CASSPGQQETQYF
.,.,TRBJ1-4,TRBV19,TGTGCCAGTCTCGGGACCGTTCGAGGCCTCGGGGAAAAACTGTTTTTT,CASLGTVRGLGEKLFF
.,once,TRBJ2-3,TRBV30,TGTGCCTGGAGTGTAGGTGGGGGGCACACAGATACGCAGTATTTT,CAWSVGGGHTDTQYF
.,.,TRBJ2-3,TRBV29-1,TGCAGCGTCTTCGGGGTTTGGACAGATACGCAGTATTTT,CSVFGVWTDTQYF
TRBD1,few,TRBJ1-2,TRBV6-2/TRBV6-3,TGTGCCAGCAGTTCGTATCGGGACAGCAACTATGGCTACACCTTC,CASSSYRDSNYGYTF
.,.,TRBJ1-2,TRBV7-2,TGTGCCAGCATCCCGACGGCATCGAACTATGGCTACACCTTC,CASIPTASNYGYTF
TRBD2,.,TRBJ2-7,TRBV28,TGTGCCAGCGGTGGACTAGCGGGGGGCCCAAATTACGAGCAGTACTTC,CASGGLAGGPNYEQYF
.,.,TRBJ2-2,TRBV7-3,TGTGCCAGCAGCCCCTCCTTAACCGGGGAGCTGTTTTTT,CASSPSLTGELFF
.,.,TRBJ1-1,TRBV7-2,TGTGCCAGCAGCTTAAACGGGAACACTGAAGCTTTCTTT,CASSLNGNTEAFF
TRBD1,.,TRBJ1-3,TRBV7-9,TGTGCCAGCAGCTTCTCCAAGGGGGCGGGAAACACCATATATTTT,CASSFSKGAGNTIYF
TRBD1,.,TRBJ1-2,TRBV3-1/TRBV3-2,TGTGCCAGCAGCCCAGGGGCAGGGGGCATCGGCTACACCTTC,CASSPGAGGIGYTF
.,.,TRBJ1-2,TRBV6-5,TGTGCCAGCAGTCCCGGCGGAAACTATGGCTACACCTTC,CASSPGGNYGYTF
.,.,TRBJ2-1,TRBV7-8,TGTGCCAGCAGCTTAGGAGGAGGGTCGGAGCAGTTCTTC,CASSLGGGSEQFF
TRBD1,.,TRBJ1-5,TRBV24-1,TGTGCCACCAGTGCCCGGACAGGTTCAAGCCAGCCCCAGCATTTT,CATSARTGSSQPQHF
.,.,TRBJ1-2,TRBV29-1,TGCAGGGCCAGTGGCTACACCTTC,CRASGYTF
.,.,TRBJ2-7,TRBV1,TGCACCAGCAGCCGAAGGGGCAAAAGCTCCTACGAGCAGTACTTC,CTSSRRGKSSYEQYF
.,.,TRBJ1-1,TRBV28,TGTGCCAGCAGTTCCGGATCGGGGTGGACGAACACTGAAGCTTTCTTT,CASSSGSGWTNTEAFF
.,.,TRBJ1-4,TRBV6-6,TGTGCCAGCAGCCCAGGGCGGTCTAATGAAAAACTGTTTTTT,CASSPGRSNEKLFF
.,.,TRBJ1-5,TRBV20-1,TGCAGTGCTAGTCCCGGGGAGGGCAATCAGCCCCAGCATTTT,CSASPGEGNQPQHF
.,few,TRBJ1-4,TRBV7-6,TGTGCCAGCAGCTTGGGTACCATCGGGGGGCGAGATGAAAAACTGTTTTTT,CASSLGTIGGRDEKLFF
.,.,TRBJ2-4,TRBV2,TGTGCCAGCAGGGACAGGGAGGGGGCCAAAAACATTCAGTACTTC,CASRDREGAKNIQYF
TRBD1,.,TRBJ1-1,TRBV7-8,TGTGCCAGCAGCTTATGGACAGGGACTGAAGCTTTCTTT,CASSLWTGTEAFF
.,.,TRBJ2-7,TRBV6-5,TGTGCCAGCTCGACAAGTCTGGGATACGAGCAGTACTTC,CASSTSLGYEQYF
TRBD1,few,TRBJ1-1,TRBV2,TGTGCCAGCCGGGGACAGGGTGACGGGTACACTGAAGCTTTCTTT,CASRGQGDGYTEAFF
.,.,TRBJ1-1,TRBV27,TGTGCCAGCACCTCAACCCTCCGACAGGCTGAAGCTTTCTTT,CASTSTLRQAEAFF
.,.,TRBJ2-7,TRBV6-6,TGTGCCAGCAGTTACTCGGGGCAGGGAGGCTACGAGCAGTACTTC,CASSYSGQGGYEQYF
.,once,TRBJ1-2,TRBV7-8,TGTGCCAGCAGCTTAGCGGGCAACTATGGCTACACCTTC,CASSLAGNYGYTF
TRBD1,.,TRBJ1-3,TRBV5-1,TGCGCCAGCAGCCCGGGACAGGGTTCTGGAAACACCATATATTTT,CASSPGQGSGNTIYF
.,.,TRBJ1-1,TRBV7-9,TGTGCCAGCAGCTTACGAGCGGGCCTGAACACTGAAGCTTTCTTT,CASSLRAGLNTEAFF
.,.,TRBJ2-7,TRBV7-6,TGTGCCAGCAGCCCAGACGTCCATCACTCCTACGAGCAGTACTTC,CASSPDVHHSYEQYF
.,.,TRBJ2-7,TRBV5-1,TGCGCCAGCAGCTTGACACCAGGAGTCGAGCAGTACTTC,CASSLTPGVEQYF
TRBD1,.,TRBJ1-2,TRBV19,TGTGCCAGTAGTTCAGGGGGCGGCGCAGGTGGCTACACCTTC,CASSSGGGAGGYTF
.,.,TRBJ2-7,TRBV11-3,TGTGCCAGCAGCTACGGGCGAGACGGGCAGTACTTC,CASSYGRDGQYF
.,.,TRBJ1-6,TRBV7-2,TGTGCCAGCAGCTTAGATCGGGTAGGGAATTCACCCCTCCACTTT,CASSLDRVGNSPLHF
.,.,TRBJ1-1,TRBV30,TGTGCCTGGAGTAATCGGCGGGGGCTGGGGAACACTGAAGCTTTCTTT,CAWSNRRGLGNTEAFF
.,.,TRBJ1-5,TRBV6-6,TGTGCCAGCAGTTACGTTTCAGGGACGGGACAGCCCCAGCATTTT,CASSYVSGTGQPQHF
TRBD2,.,TRBJ2-5,TRBV28,TGTGCCAGCAGGCCTCTAGCGGGGTCGATAGAGACCCAGTACTTC,CASRPLAGSIETQYF
TRBD1,few,TRBJ1-4,TRBV4-2,TGTGCCAGCAGCCAATCCTCCGGGACAGGGGGTGAAAAACTGTTTTTT,CASSQSSGTGGEKLFF
.,once,TRBJ2-7,TRBV6-5,TGTGCCAGCAGTTACGGCGGACCTTCGGGGGAGCAGTACTTC,CASSYGGPSGEQYF
.,.,TRBJ2-3,TRBV5-1,TGCGCCAGCAGCCTTGGTGGGGGGACAGATACGCAGTATTTT,CASSLGGGTDTQYF
.,few,TRBJ2-7,TRBV19,TGTGCCAGTAGTATGGGGTACGGGAAGGAGCAGTACTTC,CASSMGYGKEQYF
TRBD1,.,TRBJ2-7,TRBV28,TGTGCCAGCAGTTTACCTGGGACAGCCTACGAGCAGTACTTC,CASSLPGTAYEQYF
.,.,TRBJ2-2,TRBV10-3,TGTGCCATCAGTGAGGTTCCCACCGGGGAGCTGTTTTTT,CAISEVPTGELFF
TRBD2,.,TRBJ2-5,TRBV5-4,TGTGCCAGCAGCTACCGGACTAGCGGGGGAAAAGAGACCCAGTACTTC,CASSYRTSGGKETQYF
TRBD2,few,TRBJ2-2,TRBV14,TGTGCCAGCAGCCGAGAAACGGGACTAGCGGGGTCCGGGGAGCTGTTTTTT,CASSRETGLAGSGELFF
.,.,TRBJ1-3,TRBV23-1,TGCGCCAGCAGTCCCCAGACCCATTATTATGGAAACACCATATATTTT,CASSPQTHYYGNTIYF
.,.,TRBJ1-3,TRBV28,TGTGCCAGCAGTTTATACGGCAGGGGAAACACCATATATTTT,CASSLYGRGNTIYF
.,few,TRBJ1-2,TRBV11-2,TGTGCCAGCAGCTCCCTTCAACAGAGGGCTAACTATGGCTACACCTTC,CASSSLQQRANYGYTF
.,.,TRBJ1-1,TRBV3-1/TRBV3-2,TGTGCCAGCAGCCAACAGGGGAACACTGAAGCTTTCTTT,CASSQQGNTEAFF
TRBD1,.,TRBJ2-3,TRBV28,TGTGCCAGCAGTGCGACAGGGAGTCTCACAGATACGCAGTATTTT,CASSATGSLTDTQYF
.,.,TRBJ2-4,TRBV7-2,TGTGCCAGCAGTGAGGGTGGGTCCAAAAACATTCAGTACTTC,CASSEGGSKNIQYF
.,.,TRBJ2-2,TRBV5-3,TGTGCCAGAAGCTTCGCCGGGGAGCTGTTTTTT,CARSFAGELFF